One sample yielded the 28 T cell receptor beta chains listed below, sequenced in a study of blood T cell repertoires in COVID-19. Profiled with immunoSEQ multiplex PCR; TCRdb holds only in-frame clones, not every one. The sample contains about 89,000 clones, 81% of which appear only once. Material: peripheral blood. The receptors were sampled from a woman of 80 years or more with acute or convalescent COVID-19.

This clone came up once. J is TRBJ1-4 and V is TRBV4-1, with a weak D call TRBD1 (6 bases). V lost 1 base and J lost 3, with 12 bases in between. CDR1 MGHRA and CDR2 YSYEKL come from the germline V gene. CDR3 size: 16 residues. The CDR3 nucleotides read TGCGCCAGCAGCCAAGCCCAGGGGTCGGCTAATGAAAAACTGTTTTTT. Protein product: CASSQAQGSANEKLFF.

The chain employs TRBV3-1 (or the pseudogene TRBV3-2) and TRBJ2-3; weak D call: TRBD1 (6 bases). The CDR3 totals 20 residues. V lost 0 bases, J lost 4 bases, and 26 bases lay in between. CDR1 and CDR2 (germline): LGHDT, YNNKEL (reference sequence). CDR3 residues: CASSQERPNLAGALSDTQYF. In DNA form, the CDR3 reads TGTGCCAGCAGCCAAGAAAGGCCCAATCTGGCAGGGGCCTTATCAGATACGCAGTATTTT.

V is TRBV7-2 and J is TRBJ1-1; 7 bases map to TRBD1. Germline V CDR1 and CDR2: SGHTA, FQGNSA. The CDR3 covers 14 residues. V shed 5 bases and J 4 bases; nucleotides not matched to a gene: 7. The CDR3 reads CASSLRQGSTEAFF. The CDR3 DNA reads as TGTGCCAGCAGCCTCCGACAGGGAAGCACTGAAGCTTTCTTT.

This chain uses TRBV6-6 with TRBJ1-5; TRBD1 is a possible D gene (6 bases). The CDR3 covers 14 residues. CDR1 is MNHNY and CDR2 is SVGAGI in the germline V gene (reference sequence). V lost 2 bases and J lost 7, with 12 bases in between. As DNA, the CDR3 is TGTGCCAGCAGTTACGGGGGGGCTGGACAGCCCCAGCATTTT. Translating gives CASSYGGAGQPQHF.

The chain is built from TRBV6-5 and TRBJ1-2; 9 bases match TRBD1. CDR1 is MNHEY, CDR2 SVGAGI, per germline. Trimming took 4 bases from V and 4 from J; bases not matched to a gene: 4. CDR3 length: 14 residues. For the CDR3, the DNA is TGTGCCAGCAGTTCCGGGACAGGGCCCTATGGCTACACCTTC. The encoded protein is CASSSGTGPYGYTF.

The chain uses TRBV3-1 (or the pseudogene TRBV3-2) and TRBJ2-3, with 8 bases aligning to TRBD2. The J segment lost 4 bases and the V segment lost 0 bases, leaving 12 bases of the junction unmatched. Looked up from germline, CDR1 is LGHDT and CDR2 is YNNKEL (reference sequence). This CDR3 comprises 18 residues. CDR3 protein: CASSQDTEAGGPADTQYF. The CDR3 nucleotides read TGTGCCAGCAGCCAAGATACGGAGGCGGGGGGACCGGCAGATACGCAGTATTTT.

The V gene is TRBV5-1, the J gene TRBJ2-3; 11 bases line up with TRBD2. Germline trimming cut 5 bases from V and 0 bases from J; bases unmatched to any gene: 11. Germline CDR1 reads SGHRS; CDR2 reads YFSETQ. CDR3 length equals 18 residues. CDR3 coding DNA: TGCGCCAGCAGACTTGGGACTAGCGGATATTCTAGCACAGATACGCAGTATTTT. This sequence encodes CASRLGTSGYSSTDTQYF.

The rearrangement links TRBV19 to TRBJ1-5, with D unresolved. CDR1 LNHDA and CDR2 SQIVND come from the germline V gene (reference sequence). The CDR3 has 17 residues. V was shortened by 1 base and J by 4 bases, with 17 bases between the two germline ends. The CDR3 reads CASSIGRSGIANQPQHF. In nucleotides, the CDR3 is TGTGCCAGTAGTATAGGGAGGTCGGGGATCGCTAATCAGCCCCAGCATTTT. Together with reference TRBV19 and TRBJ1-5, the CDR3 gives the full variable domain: DGGITQSPKYLFRKEGQNVTLSCEQNLNHDAMYWYRQDPGQGLRLIYYSQIVNDFQKGDIAEGYSVSREKKESFPLTVTSAQKNPTAFYLCASSIGRSGIANQPQHFGDGTRLSIL.

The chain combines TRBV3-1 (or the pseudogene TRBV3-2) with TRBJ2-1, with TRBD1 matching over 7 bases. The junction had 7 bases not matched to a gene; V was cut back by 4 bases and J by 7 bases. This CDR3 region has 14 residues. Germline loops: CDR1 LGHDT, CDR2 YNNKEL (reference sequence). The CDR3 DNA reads TGTGCCAGCAGCCGGGACAGTTTCGGTAATGAGCAGTTCTTC. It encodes CASSRDSFGNEQFF.

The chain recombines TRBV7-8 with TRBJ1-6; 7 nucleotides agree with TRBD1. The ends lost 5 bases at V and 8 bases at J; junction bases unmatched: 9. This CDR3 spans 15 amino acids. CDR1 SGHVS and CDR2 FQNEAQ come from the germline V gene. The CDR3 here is CASSLKDRTDSPLHF. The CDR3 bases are TGTGCCAGCAGCCTAAAGGACAGGACGGATTCACCCCTCCACTTT.

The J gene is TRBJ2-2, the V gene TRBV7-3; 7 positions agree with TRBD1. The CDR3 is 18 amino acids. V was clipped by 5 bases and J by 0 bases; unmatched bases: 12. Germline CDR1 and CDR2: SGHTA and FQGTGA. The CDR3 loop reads CASSAPPGQKTNTGELFF. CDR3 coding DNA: TGTGCCAGCAGCGCTCCGCCGGGACAGAAGACGAACACCGGGGAGCTGTTTTTT.

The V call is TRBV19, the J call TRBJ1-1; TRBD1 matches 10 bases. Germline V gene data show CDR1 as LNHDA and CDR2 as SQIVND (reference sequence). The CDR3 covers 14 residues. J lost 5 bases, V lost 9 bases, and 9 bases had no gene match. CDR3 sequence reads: CASKTRQGATEAFF. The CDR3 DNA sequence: TGTGCCAGCAAGACAAGACAGGGGGCGACTGAAGCTTTCTTT.

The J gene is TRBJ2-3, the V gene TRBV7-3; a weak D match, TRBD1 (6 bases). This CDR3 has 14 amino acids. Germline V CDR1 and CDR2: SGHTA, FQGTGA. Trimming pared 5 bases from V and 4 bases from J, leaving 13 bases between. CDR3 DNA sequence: TGTGCCAGCAGCATTAACCCAGGGGCAGATACGCAGTATTTT. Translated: CASSINPGADTQYF.

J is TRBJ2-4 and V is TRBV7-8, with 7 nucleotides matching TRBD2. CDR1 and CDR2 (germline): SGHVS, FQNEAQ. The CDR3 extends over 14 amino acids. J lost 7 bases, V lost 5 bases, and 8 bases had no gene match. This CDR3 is CASSPRTRVNIQYF. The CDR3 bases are TGTGCCAGCAGCCCACGGACTAGGGTTAACATTCAGTACTTC.

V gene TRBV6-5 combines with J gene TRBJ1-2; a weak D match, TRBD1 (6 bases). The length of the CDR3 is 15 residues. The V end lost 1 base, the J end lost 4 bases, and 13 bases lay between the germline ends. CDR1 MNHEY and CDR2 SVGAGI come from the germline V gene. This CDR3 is CASSYWDNGPYGYTF. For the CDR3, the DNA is TGTGCCAGCAGTTACTGGGACAACGGGCCCTATGGCTACACCTTC.

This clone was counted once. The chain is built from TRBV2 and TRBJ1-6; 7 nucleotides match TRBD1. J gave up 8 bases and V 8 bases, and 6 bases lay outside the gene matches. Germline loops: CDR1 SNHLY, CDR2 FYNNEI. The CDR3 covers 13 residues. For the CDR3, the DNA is TGTGCCAGCGAATTAACAGGGGATTCACCCCTCCACTTT. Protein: CASELTGDSPLHF.

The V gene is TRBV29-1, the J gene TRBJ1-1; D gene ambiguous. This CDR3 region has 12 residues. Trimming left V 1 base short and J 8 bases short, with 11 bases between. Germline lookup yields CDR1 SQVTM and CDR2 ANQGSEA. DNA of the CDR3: TGCAGCGTTGAAGCCCTCCGGGAAGAAGCTTTCTTT. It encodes CSVEALREEAFF.

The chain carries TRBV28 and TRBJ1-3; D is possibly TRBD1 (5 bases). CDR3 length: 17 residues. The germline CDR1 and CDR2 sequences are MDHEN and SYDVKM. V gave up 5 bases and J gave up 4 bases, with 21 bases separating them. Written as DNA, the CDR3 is TGTGCCAGCAGTCCAACGCGACAGTTGGGATCGGGAAACACCATATATTTT. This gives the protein CASSPTRQLGSGNTIYF.

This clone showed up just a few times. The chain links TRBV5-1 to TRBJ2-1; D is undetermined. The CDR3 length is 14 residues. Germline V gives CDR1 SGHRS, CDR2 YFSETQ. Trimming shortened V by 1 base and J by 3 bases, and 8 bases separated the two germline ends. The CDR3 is CASSLLGSYNEQFF. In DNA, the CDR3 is TGCGCCAGCAGCTTGCTAGGTAGCTACAATGAGCAGTTCTTC.

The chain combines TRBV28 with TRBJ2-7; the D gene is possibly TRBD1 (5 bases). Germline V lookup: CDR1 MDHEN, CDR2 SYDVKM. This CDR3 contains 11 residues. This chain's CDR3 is CASSDRRGLNV. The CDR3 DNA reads TGTGCCAGCAGTGACAGAAGGGGATTGAACGTC.

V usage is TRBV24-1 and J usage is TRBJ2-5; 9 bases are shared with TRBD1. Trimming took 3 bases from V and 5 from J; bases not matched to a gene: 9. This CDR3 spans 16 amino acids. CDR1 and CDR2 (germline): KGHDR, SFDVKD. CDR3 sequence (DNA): TGTGCCACCAGTGATACGAGACAGGGGGGAGGGGAGACCCAGTACTTC. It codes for CATSDTRQGGGETQYF.

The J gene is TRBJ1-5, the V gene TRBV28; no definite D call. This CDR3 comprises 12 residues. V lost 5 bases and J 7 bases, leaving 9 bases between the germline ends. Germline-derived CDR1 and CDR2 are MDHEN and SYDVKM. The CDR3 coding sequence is TGTGCCAGCAGTATCCTAGACCAGCCCCAGCATTTT. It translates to CASSILDQPQHF.

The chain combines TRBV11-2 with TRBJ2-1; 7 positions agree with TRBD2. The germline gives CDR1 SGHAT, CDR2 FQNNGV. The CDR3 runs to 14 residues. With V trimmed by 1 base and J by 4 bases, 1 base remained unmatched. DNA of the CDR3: TGTGCCAGCAGCTTAGCCGGGGGGTACAATGAGCAGTTCTTC. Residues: CASSLAGGYNEQFF.

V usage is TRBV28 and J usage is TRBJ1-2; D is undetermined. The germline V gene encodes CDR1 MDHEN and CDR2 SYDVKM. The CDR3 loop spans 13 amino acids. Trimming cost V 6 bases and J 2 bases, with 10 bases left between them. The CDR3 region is CASRLTANYGYTF. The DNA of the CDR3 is TGTGCCAGCAGATTAACAGCCAACTATGGCTACACCTTC.

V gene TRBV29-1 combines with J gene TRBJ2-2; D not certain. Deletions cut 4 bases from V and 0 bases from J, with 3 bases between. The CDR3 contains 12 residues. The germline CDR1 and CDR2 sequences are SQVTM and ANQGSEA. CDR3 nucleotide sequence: TGCAGCGTTGTTACGAACACCGGGGAGCTGTTTTTT. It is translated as CSVVTNTGELFF.

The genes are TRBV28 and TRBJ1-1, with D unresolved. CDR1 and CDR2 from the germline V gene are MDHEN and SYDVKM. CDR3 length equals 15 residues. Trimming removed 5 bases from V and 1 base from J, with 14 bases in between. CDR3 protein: CASSIPSRGNTEAFF. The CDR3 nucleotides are TGTGCCAGCAGTATTCCATCGCGAGGGAACACTGAAGCTTTCTTT.

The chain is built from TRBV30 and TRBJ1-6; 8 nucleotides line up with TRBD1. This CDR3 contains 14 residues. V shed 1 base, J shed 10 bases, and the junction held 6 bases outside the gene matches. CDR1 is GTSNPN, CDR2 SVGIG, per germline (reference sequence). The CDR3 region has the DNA TGTGCCTGGAGTGCTGACAGGGGTGGCTCACCCCTCCACTTT. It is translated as CAWSADRGGSPLHF.

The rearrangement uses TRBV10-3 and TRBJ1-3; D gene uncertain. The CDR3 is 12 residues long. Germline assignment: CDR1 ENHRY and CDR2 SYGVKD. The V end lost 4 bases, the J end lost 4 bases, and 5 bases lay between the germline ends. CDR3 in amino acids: CAISVLGNTIYF. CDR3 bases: TGTGCCATCAGTGTCTTGGGAAACACCATATATTTT.